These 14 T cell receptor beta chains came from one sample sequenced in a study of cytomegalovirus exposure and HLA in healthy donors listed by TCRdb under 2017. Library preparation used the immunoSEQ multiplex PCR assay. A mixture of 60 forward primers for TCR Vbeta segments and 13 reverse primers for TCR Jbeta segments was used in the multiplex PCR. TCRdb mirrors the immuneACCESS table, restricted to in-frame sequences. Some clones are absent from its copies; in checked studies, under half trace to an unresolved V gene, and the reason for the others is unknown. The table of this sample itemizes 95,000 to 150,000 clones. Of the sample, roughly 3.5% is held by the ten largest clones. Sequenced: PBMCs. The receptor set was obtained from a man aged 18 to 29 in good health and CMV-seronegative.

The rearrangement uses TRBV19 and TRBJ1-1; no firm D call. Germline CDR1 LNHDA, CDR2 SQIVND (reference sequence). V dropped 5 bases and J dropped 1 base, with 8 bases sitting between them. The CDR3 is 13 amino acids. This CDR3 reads CASSEHQNTEAFF. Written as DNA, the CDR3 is TGTGCCAGTAGTGAACACCAGAACACTGAAGCTTTCTTT.

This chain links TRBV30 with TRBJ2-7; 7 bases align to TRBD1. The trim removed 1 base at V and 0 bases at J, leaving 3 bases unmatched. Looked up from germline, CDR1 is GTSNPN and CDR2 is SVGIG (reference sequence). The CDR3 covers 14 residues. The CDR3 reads CAWSGGGSSYEQYF. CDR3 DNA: TGTGCCTGGAGTGGAGGGGGCTCCTCCTACGAGCAGTACTTC.

CDR3 protein: CASIDGGWGNTIYF. CDR3 sequence (DNA): TGTGCCAGCATTGACGGGGGGTGGGGAAACACCATATATTTT. The chain couples TRBV6-5 to TRBJ1-3, with D possibly TRBD1 on 5 matching bases. CDR3 size: 14 residues. The V and J ends lost 7 bases and 4 bases respectively, with 14 bases between them. The germline V gene has CDR1 MNHEY and CDR2 SVGAGI.

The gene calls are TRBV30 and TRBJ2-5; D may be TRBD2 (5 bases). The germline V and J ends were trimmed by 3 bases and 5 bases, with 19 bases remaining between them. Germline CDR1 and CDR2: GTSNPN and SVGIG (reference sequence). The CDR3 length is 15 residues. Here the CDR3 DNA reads TGTGCCTGGAGCCGAGAGGACTGGGAAGGGGAGACCCAGTACTTC. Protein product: CAWSREDWEGETQYF.

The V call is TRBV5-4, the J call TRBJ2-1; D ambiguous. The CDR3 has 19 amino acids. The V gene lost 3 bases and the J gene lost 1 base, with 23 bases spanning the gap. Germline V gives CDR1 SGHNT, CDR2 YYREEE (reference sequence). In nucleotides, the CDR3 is TGTGCCAGCAGCTCTATTTCCTTTTATGACACTCCTTCCTACAATGAGCAGTTCTTC. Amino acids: CASSSISFYDTPSYNEQFF.

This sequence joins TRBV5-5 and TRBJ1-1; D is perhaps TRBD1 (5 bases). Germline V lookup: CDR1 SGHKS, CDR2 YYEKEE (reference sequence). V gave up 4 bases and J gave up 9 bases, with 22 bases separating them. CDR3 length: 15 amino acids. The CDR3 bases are TGTGCCAGCAGCCCGTTGACAGCCTCACGCCTTCAAGCTTTCTTT. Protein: CASSPLTASRLQAFF.

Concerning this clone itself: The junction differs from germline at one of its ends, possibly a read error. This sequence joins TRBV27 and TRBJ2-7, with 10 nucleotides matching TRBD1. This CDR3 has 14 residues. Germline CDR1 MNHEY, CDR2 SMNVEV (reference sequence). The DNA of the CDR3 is TGTGCCAGCAGTTTATCGGGACAGGGGTACGGGCAGTACTTC. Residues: CASSLSGQGYGQYF.

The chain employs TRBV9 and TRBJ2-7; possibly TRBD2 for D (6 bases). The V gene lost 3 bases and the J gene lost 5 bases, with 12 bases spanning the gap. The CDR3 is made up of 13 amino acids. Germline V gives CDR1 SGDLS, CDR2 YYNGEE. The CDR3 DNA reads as TGTGCCAGCAGCGCTCCCTGGGGGGACGAGCAGTACTTC. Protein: CASSAPWGDEQYF. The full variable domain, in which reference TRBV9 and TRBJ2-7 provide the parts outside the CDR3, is DSGVTQTPKHLITATGQRVTLRCSPRSGDLSVYWYQQSLDQGLQFLIQYYNGEERAKGNILERFSAQQFPDLHSELNLSSLELGDSALYFCASSAPWGDEQYFGPGTRLTVT.

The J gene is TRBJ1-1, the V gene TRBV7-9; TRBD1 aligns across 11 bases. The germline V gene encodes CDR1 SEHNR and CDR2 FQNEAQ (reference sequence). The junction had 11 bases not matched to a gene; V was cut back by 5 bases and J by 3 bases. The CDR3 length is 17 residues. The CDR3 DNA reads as TGTGCCAGCAGCCCCGGAGGACAGGGGGCGATGGACACTGAAGCTTTCTTT. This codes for CASSPGGQGAMDTEAFF.

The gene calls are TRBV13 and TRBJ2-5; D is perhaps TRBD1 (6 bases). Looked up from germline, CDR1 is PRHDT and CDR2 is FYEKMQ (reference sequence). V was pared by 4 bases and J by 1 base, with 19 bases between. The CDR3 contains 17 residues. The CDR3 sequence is CASSSSSGTPTQETQYF. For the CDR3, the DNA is TGTGCCAGCAGCTCCTCCTCCGGGACACCTACCCAAGAGACCCAGTACTTC.

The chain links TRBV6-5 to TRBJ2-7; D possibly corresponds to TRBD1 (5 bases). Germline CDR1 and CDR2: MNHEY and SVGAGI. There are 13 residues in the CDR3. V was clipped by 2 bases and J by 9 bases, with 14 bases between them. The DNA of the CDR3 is TGTGCCAGCAGTTACAGGGGTTTGATGGGGCAGTACTTC. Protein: CASSYRGLMGQYF.

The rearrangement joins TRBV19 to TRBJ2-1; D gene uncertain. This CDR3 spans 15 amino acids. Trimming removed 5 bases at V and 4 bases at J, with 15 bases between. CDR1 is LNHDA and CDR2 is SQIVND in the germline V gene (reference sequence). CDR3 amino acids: CASSVRLFSYNEQFF. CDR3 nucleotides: TGTGCCAGTAGTGTACGACTCTTTAGTTACAATGAGCAGTTCTTC.

The CDR3 DNA reads as TGTGCCAGCAGTGACCAAAGGACAGACACAGATACGCAGTATTTT. Translating it yields CASSDQRTDTDTQYF. The chain recombines TRBV6-4 with TRBJ2-3; weak D call: TRBD1 (6 bases). This CDR3 spans 15 amino acids. Germline CDR1 reads MRHNA; CDR2 reads SNTAGT. The V end was cut by 2 bases, the J end by 2 bases, with 11 bases between.

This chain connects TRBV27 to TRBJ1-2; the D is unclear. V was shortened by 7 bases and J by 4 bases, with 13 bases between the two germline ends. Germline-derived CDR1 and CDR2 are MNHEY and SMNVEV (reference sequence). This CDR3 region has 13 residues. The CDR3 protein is CASTPGGRYGYTF. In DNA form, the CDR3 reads TGTGCCAGCACGCCGGGAGGCCGCTATGGCTACACCTTC.